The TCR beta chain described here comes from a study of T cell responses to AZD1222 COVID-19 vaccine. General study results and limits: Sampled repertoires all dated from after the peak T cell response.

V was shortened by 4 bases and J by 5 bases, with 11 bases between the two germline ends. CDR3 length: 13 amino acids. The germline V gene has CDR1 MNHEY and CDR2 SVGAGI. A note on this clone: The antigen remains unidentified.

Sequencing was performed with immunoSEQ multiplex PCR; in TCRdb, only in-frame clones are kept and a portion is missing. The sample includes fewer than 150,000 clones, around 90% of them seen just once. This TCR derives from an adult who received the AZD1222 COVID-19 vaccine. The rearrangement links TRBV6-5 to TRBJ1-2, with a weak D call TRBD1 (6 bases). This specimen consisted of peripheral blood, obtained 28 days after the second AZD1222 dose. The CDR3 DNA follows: TGTGCCAGCAGTTCCGGGACAACATATGGCTACACCTTC. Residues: CASSSGTTYGYTF.